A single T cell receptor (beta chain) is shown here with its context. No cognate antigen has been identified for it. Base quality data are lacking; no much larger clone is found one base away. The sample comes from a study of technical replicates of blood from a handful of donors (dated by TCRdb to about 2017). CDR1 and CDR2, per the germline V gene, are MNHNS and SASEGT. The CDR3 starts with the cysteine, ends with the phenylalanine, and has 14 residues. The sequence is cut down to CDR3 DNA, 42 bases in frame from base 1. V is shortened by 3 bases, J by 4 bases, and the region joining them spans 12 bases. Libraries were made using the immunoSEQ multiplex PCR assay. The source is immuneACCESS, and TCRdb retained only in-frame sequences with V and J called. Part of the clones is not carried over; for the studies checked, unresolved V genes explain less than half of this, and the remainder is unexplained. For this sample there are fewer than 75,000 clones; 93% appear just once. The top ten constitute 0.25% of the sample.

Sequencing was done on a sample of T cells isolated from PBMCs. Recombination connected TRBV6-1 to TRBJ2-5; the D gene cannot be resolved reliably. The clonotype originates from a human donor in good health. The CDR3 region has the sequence CASSDLPQVETQYF. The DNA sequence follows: TGTGCCAGCAGTGATCTCCCTCAGGTAGAGACCCAGTACTTC.